This passage covers 6 T cell receptor beta chains from one sample sequenced in a study of blood T cell repertoires in COVID-19. Profiled with immunoSEQ multiplex PCR; TCRdb holds only in-frame clones, not every one. Among more than 85,000 clones listed, 70% to 85% were seen once. Sequencing used peripheral blood. These receptors all stem from a man aged 65-85 years with acute or convalescent COVID-19.

This clone was counted only a few times. Written as DNA, the CDR3 is TGTGCCAGCAGCCCAACCCAGGGTACGAGGATCTCTGGAAACACCATATATTTT. Translating gives CASSPTQGTRISGNTIYF. V gene TRBV7-8 combines with J gene TRBJ1-3; possible D gene TRBD1, 5 bases. Trimming shortened V by 5 bases and J by 0 bases, and 20 bases separated the two germline ends. Germline V gene sequence: CDR1 SGHVS, CDR2 FQNEAQ. The CDR3 is 18 amino acids.

J is TRBJ2-2 and V is TRBV29-1; perhaps TRBD1 as D (5 bases). Germline CDR1 SQVTM, CDR2 ANQGSEA. Trimming removed 6 bases from V and 3 bases from J, with 5 bases in between. The CDR3 length is 11 residues. The chain's CDR3 is CSVRDTGELFF. CDR3 nucleotides: TGCAGCGTCAGGGACACCGGGGAGCTGTTTTTT.

The DNA for the CDR3 is TGTGCCAGCTCACGGGGAGGGGAGCAATATGGCTACACCTTC. Protein: CASSRGGEQYGYTF. The V gene is TRBV18, the J gene TRBJ1-2; D is possibly TRBD1 (5 bases). There are 14 residues in the CDR3. Germline-derived CDR1 and CDR2 are KGHSH and LQKENI. V shed 4 bases and J shed 5 bases, with 14 bases lying between them.

The chain combines TRBV9 with TRBJ2-6; D unresolved. The CDR3 is 15 residues long. Germline CDR1 and CDR2: SGDLS and YYNGEE. V was clipped by 7 bases and J by 4 bases, with 15 bases between them. The CDR3 reads CASSSRFSGANVLTF. The CDR3 nucleotides read TGTGCCAGCTCCTCACGGTTTTCAGGGGCCAACGTCCTGACTTTC.

The chain's CDR3 is CASSLTIDRGLAEAFF. The DNA for the CDR3 is TGCGCCAGCAGCTTAACCATCGACAGGGGGCTCGCTGAAGCTTTCTTT. The rearrangement links TRBV5-1 to TRBJ1-1; the match to TRBD1 covers 10 bases. After removal of 2 bases from V and 6 bases from J, the junction contained 10 bases not matched to a gene. The length of the CDR3 is 16 residues. In germline, CDR1 is SGHRS, CDR2 YFSETQ.

The rearrangement joins TRBV5-5 to TRBJ2-7, with 10 bases lining up with TRBD2. This CDR3 contains 14 residues. Germline assignment: CDR1 SGHKS and CDR2 YYEKEE (reference sequence). The junction had 5 bases not matched to a gene; V was cut back by 1 base and J by 7 bases. Here the CDR3 reads CASSLPAGGREQYF. CDR3 bases: TGTGCCAGCAGCTTGCCAGCGGGGGGGCGGGAGCAGTACTTC.